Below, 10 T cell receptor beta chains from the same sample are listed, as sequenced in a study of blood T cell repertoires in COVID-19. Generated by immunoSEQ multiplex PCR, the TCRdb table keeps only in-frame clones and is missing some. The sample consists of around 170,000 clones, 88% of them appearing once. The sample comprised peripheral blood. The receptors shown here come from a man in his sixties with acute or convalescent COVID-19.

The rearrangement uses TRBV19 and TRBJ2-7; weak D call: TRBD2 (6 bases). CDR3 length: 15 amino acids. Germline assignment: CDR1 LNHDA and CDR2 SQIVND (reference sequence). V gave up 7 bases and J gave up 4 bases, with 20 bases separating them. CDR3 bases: TGTGCCAGTACCCTGCGGGCAGGGAGGATTTACGAGCAGTACTTC. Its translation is CASTLRAGRIYEQYF.

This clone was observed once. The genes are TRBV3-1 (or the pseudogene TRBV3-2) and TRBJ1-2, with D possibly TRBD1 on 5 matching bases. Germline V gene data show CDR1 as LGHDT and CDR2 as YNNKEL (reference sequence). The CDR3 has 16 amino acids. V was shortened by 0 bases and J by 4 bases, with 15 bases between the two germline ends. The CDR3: CASSQDGAPRLYGYTF. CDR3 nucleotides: TGTGCCAGCAGCCAAGATGGGGCCCCAAGGCTCTATGGCTACACCTTC.

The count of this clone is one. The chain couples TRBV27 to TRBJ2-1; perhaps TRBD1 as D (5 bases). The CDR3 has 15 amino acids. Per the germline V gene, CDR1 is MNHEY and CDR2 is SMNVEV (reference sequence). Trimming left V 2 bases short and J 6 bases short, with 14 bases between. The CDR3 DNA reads TGTGCCAGCAGTTTAACAGGTTATCTAGGCAATGAGCAGTTCTTC. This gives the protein CASSLTGYLGNEQFF.

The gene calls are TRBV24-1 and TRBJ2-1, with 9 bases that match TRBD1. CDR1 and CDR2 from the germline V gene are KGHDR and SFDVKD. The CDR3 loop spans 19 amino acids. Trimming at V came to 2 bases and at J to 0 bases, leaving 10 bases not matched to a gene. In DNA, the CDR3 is TGTGCCACCAGTGATTCCACAGGGGGCGGCCCCAGCTCCTACAATGAGCAGTTCTTC. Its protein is CATSDSTGGGPSSYNEQFF.

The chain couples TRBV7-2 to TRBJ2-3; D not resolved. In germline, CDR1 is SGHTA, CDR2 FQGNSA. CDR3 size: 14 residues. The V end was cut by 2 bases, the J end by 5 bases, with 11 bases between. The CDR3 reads CASSLKSRGDTQYF. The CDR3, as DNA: TGTGCCAGCAGCTTAAAATCTAGAGGAGATACGCAGTATTTT.

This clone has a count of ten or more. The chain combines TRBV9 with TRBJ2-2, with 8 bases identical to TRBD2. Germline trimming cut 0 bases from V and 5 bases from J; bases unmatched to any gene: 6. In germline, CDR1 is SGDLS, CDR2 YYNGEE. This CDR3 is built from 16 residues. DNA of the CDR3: TGTGCCAGCAGCGTAGGCGGGACTAGAGGAACCGGGGAGCTGTTTTTT. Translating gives CASSVGGTRGTGELFF.

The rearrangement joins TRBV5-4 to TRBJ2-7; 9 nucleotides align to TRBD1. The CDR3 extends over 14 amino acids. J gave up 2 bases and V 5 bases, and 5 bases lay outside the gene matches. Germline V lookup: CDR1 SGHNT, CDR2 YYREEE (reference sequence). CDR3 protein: CASRTGTGPYEQYF. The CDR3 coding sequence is TGTGCCAGCAGAACCGGGACAGGGCCCTACGAGCAGTACTTC.

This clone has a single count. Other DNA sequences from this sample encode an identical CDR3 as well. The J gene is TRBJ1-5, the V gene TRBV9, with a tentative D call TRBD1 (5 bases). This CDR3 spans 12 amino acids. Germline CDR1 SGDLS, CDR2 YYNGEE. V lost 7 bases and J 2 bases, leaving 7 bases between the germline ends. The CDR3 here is CASGGGNQPQHF. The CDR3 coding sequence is TGTGCCAGCGGGGGGGGCAATCAGCCCCAGCATTTT.

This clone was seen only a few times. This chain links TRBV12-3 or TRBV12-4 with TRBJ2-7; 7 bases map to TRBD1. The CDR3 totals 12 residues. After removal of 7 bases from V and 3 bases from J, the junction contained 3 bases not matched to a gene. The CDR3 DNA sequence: TGTGCCAGCACCGCAGGGGGCTACGAGCAGTACTTC. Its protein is CASTAGGYEQYF.

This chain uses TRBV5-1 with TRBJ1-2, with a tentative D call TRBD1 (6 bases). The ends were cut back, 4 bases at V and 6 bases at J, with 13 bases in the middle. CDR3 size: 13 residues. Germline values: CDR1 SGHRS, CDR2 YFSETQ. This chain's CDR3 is CASSEAGADGYTF. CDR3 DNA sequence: TGCGCCAGCAGCGAGGCAGGGGCGGATGGCTACACCTTC.